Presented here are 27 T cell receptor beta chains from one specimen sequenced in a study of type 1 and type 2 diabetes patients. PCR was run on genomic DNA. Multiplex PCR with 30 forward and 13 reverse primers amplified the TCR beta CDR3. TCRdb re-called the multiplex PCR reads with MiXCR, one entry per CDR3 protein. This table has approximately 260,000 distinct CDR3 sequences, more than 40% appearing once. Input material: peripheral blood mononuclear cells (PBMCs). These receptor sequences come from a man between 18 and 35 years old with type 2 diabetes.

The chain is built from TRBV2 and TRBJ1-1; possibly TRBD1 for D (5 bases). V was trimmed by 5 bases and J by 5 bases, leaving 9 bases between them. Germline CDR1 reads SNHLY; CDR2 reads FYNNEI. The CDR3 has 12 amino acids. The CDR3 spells CASSSKGTEAFF. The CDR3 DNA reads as TGTGCCAGCAGTAGTAAGGGGACTGAAGCTTTCTTT.

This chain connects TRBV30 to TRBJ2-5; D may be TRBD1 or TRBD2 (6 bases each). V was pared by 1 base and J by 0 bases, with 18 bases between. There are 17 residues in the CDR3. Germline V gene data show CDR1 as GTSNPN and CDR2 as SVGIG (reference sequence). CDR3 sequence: CAWSAGLGGRDQETQYF. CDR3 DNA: TGTGCCTGGAGTGCGGGGCTCGGGGGCCGTGACCAAGAGACCCAGTACTTC.

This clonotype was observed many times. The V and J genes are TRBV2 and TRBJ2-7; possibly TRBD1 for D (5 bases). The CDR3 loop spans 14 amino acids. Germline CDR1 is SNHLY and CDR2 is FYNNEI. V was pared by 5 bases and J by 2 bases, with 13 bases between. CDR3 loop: CASSLPGHPYEQYF. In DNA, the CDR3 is TGTGCCAGCAGTTTGCCAGGGCATCCCTACGAGCAGTACTTC.

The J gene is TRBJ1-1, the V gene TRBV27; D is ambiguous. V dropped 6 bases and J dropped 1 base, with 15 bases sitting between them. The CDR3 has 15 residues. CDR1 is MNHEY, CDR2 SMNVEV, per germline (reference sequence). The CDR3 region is CASSKDFLRNTEAFF. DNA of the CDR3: TGTGCCAGCAGCAAGGACTTCCTTAGGAACACTGAAGCTTTCTTT.

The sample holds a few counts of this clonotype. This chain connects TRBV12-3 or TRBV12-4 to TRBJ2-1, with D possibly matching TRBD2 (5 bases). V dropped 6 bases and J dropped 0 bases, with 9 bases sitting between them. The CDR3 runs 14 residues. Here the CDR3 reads CASSSDYSYNEQFF. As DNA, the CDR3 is TGTGCCAGCAGCTCAGACTACTCCTACAATGAGCAGTTCTTC.

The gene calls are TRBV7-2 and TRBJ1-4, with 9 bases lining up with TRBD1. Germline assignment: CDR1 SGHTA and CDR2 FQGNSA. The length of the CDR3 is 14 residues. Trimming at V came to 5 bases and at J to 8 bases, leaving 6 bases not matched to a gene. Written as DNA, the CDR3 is TGTGCCAGCAGCCCCCGGACAGGGGAAGAAAAACTGTTTTTT. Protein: CASSPRTGEEKLFF. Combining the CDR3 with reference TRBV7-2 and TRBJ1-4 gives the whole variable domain GAGVSQSPSNKVTEKGKDVELRCDPISGHTALYWYRQSLGQGLEFLIYFQGNSAPDKSGLPSDRFSAERTGGSVSTLTIQRTQQEDSAVYLCASSPRTGEEKLFFGSGTQLSVL.

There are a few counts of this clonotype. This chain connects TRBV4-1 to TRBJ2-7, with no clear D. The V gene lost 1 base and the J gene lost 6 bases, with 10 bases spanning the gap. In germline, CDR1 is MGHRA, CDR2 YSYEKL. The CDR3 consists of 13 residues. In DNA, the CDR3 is TGCGCCAGCAGCCAAGTGGGGTTGGGCGAGCAGTACTTC. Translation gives CASSQVGLGEQYF.

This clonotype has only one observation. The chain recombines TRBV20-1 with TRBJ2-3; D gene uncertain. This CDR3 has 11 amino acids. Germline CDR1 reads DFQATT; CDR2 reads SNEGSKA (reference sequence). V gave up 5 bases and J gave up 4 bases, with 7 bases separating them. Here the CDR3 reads CSAGLADTQYF. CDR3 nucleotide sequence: TGCAGTGCTGGGCTCGCAGATACGCAGTATTTT.

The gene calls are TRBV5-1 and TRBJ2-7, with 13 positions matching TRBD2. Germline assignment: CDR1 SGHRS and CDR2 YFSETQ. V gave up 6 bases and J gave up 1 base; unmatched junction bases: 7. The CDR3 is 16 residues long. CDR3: CASTAGGLAGSYEQYF. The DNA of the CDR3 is TGCGCCAGCACCGCCGGGGGACTAGCGGGGTCCTACGAGCAGTACTTC.

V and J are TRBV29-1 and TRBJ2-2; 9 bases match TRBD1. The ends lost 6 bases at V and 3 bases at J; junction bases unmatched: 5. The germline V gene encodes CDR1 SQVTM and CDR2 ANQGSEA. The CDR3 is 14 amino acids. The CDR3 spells CSVRWTGDTGELFF. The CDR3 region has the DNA TGCAGCGTCCGCTGGACAGGGGACACCGGGGAGCTGTTTTTT.

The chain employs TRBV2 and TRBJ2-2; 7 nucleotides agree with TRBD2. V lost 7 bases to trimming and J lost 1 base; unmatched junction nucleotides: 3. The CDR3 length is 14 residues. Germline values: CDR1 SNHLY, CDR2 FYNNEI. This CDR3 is CASTAGENTGELFF. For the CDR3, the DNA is TGTGCCAGCACGGCGGGAGAGAACACCGGGGAGCTGTTTTTT.

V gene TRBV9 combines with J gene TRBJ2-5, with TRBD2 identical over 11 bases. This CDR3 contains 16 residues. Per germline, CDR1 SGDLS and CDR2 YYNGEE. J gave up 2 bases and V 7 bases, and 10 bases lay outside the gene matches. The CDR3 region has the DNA TGTGCCAGCTCTCCCGGGACTAGCGGATTGCAAGAGACCCAGTACTTC. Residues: CASSPGTSGLQETQYF.

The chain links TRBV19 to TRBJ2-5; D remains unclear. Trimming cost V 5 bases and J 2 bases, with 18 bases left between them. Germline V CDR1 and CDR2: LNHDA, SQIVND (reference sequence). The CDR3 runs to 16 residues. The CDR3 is CASSPWGRAEQETQYF. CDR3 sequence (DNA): TGTGCCAGTAGTCCGTGGGGAAGGGCAGAGCAAGAGACCCAGTACTTC.

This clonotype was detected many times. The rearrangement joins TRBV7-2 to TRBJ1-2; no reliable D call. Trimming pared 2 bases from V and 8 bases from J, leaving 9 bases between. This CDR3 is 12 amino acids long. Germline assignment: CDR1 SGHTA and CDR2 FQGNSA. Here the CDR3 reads CASSLSRDGYTF. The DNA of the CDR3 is TGTGCCAGCAGCTTATCACGAGACGGCTACACCTTC.

The CDR3 coding sequence is TGTGCCAGCAGTTCCCAGGGCAGATATTATAGCAATCAGCCCCAGCATTTT. Translating it yields CASSSQGRYYSNQPQHF. The chain carries TRBV7-2 and TRBJ1-5; possibly TRBD1 for D (5 bases). The germline V gene has CDR1 SGHTA and CDR2 FQGNSA. The CDR3 runs to 17 residues. V shed 6 bases and J shed 0 bases, with 18 bases lying between them.

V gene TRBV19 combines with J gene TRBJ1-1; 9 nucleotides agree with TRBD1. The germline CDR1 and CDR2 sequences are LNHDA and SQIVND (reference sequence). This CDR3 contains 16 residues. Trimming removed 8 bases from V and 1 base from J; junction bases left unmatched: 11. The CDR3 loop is CASGTTGGGRNTEAFF. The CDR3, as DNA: TGTGCCAGTGGTACCACAGGGGGCGGTAGGAACACTGAAGCTTTCTTT.

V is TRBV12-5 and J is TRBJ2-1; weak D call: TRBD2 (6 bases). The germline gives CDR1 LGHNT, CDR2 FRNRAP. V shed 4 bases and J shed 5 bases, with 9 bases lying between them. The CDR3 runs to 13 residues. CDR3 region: CASGSGSNNEQFF. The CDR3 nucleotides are TGTGCTAGTGGTTCCGGGAGTAACAATGAGCAGTTCTTC.

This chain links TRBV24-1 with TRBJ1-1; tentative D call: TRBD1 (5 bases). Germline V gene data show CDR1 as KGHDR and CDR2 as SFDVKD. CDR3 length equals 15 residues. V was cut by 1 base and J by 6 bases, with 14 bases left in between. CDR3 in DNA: TGTGCCACCAGTGATTTTCGCAGGGATATGGCTGAAGCTTTCTTT. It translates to CATSDFRRDMAEAFF.

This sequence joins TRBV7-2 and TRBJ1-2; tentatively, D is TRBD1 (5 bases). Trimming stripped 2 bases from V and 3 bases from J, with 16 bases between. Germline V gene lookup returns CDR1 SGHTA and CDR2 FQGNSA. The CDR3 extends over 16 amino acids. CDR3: CASSLHGRRADYGYTF. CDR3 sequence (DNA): TGTGCCAGCAGCTTACACGGGCGCAGGGCGGACTATGGCTACACCTTC.

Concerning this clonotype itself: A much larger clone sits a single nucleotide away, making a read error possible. This CDR3 reads CASSRKTGGTLWANVLTF. As DNA, the CDR3 is TGTGCCAGCAGCCGAAAGACAGGGGGCACGCTTTGGGCCAACGTCCTGACTTTC. The V call is TRBV14, the J call TRBJ2-6; 10 bases fit TRBD1. The CDR3 spans 18 residues. V shed 4 bases, J shed 5 bases, and the junction held 11 bases outside the gene matches. Germline V CDR1 and CDR2: SGHDN, FVKESK.

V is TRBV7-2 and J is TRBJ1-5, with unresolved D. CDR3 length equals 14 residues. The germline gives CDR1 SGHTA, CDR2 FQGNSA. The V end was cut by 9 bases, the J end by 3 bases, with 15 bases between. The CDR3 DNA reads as TGTGCCAGTAGTATTAACGGCATCAATCAGCCCCAGCATTTT. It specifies CASSINGINQPQHF.

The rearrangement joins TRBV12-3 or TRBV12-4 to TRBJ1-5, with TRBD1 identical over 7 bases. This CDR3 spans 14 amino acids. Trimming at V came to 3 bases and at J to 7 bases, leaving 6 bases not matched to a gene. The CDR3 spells CASSFRDSGQPQHF. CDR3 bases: TGTGCCAGCAGTTTTCGGGACAGCGGGCAGCCCCAGCATTTT.

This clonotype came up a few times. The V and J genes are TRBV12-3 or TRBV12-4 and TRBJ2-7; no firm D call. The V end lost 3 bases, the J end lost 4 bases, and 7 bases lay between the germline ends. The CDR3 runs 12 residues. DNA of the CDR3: TGTGCCAGCAGTTTGACGCCATACGAGCAGTACTTC. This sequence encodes CASSLTPYEQYF.

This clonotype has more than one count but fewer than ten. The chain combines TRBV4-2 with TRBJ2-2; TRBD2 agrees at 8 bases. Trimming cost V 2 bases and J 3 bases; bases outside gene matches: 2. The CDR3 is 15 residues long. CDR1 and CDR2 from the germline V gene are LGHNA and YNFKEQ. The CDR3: CASSQRREDTGELFF. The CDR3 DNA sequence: TGTGCCAGCAGCCAAAGGCGGGAGGACACCGGGGAGCTGTTTTTT.

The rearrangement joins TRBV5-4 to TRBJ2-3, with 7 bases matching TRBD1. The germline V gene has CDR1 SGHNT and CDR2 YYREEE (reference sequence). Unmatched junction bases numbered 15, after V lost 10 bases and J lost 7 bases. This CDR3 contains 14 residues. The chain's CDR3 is CASKKGTELNTQYF. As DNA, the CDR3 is TGTGCCTCCAAGAAAGGGACAGAGTTAAATACGCAGTATTTT.

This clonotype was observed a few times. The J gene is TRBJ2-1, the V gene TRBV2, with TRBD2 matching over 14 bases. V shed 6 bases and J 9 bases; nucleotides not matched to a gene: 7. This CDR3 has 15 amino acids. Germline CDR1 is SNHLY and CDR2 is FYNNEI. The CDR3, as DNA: TGTGCCAGCAGGACGACTAGCGGGAGGGCAGTTGAGCAGTTCTTC. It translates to CASRTTSGRAVEQFF.

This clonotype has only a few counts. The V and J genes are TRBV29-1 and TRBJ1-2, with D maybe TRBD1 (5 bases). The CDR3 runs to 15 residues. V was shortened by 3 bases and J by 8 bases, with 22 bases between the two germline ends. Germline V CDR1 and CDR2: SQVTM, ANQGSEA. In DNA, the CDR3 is TGCAGCGTTGACGGGGGGACGGGCCACTGGGAGGGCTACACCTTC. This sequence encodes CSVDGGTGHWEGYTF.